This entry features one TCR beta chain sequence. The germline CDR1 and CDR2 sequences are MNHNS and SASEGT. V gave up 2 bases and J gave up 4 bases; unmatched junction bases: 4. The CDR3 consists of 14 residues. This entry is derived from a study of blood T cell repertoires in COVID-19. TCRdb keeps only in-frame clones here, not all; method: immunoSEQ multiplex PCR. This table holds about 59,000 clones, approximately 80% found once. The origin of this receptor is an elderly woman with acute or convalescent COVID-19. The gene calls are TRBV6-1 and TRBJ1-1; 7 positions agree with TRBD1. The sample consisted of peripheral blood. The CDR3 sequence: CASSERQGGTEAFF. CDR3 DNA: TGTGCCAGCAGTGAAAGGCAGGGGGGCACTGAAGCTTTCTTT.